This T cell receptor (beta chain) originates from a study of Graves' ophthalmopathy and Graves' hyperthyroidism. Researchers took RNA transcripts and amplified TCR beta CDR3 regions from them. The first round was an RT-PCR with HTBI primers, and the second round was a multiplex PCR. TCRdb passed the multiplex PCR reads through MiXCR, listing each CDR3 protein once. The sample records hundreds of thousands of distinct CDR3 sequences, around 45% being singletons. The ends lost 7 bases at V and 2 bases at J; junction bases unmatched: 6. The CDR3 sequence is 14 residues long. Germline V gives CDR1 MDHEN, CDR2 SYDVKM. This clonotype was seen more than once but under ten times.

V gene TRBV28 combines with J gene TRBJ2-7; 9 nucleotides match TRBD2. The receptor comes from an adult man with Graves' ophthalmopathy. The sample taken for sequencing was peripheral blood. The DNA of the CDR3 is TGTGCCAGCATCGAAGCGGGGGGCCCCTACGAGCAGTACTTC. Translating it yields CASIEAGGPYEQYF.